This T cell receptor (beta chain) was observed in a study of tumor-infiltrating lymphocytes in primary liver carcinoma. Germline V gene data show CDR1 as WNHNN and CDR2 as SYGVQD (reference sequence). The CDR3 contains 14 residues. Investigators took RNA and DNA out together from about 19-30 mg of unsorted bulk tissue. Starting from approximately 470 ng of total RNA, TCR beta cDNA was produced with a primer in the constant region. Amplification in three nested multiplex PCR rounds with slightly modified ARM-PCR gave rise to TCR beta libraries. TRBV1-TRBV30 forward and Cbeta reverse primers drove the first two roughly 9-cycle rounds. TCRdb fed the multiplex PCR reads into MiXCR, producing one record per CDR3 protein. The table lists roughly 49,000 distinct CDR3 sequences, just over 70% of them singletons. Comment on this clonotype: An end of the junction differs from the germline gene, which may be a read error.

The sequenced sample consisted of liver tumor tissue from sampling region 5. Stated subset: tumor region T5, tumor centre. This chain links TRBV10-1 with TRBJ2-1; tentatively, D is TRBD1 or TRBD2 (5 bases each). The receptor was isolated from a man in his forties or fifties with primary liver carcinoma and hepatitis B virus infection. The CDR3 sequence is CVSGDRSSYNEHFF. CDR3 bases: TGCGTCAGCGGCGACAGAAGCTCCTACAATGAGCACTTCTTC.